Sequencing of this T cell receptor (beta chain) was carried out in a study of T cell responses to AZD1222 COVID-19 vaccine. General study points: Unmutated variant regions are reportedly the target of nearly half of TCRs that are spike-specific. The study found Spike-specific TCR breadth and depth rose after two AZD1222 doses.

CDR3 length equals 18 residues. J gave up 6 bases and V 5 bases, and 16 bases lay outside the gene matches. Germline-derived CDR1 and CDR2 are SGHTA and FQGTGA. Measured with immunoSEQ multiplex PCR; TCRdb has only the in-frame clones, and not every one. This table holds 150,000 to 200,000 clones, about 93% found once. In regard to this clone: The antigen is not known.

The V gene is TRBV7-3, the J gene TRBJ2-2, with 9 bases matching TRBD1. This receptor was obtained from an adult who received the AZD1222 COVID-19 vaccine. Here the sequenced sample was peripheral blood, taken 28 days after the second AZD1222 dose. The CDR3 loop reads CASSAIVSGTGISGELFF. The CDR3 DNA follows: TGTGCCAGCAGCGCGATAGTGTCCGGGACAGGGATTTCCGGGGAGCTGTTTTTT.